This T cell receptor (beta chain) appears in the sequencing data of a study of spatial heterogeneity in lung cancer. Whole-study context: Available PBMC from follow-up, collected a median of roughly 26 months after resection, underwent sequencing. Detected beta-chain sequences consistently exceeded alpha-chain sequences.

TCRdb re-called the 5' RACE reads through MiXCR, storing one row per CDR3 protein. The sample has approximately 50,000 distinct CDR3 sequences, under 8% seen once; the top ten hold approximately 35%. Time point: blood at routine non-recurrence follow-up after resection. Sequencing covered unsorted whole RNA taken from tumor, nontumor lung or frozen PBMC. Sample: PBMCs, taken at follow-up. The receptor's source is a female donor with early-stage non-small cell lung cancer.

In DNA, the CDR3 is TGTGCCAGCAGCTTTGCCTCTAGCGGGGGGGCGTACAATGAGCAGTTCTTC. Translated: CASSFASSGGAYNEQFF. The V gene is TRBV7-2, the J gene TRBJ2-1; 12 nucleotides align to TRBD2. The CDR3 spans 17 residues. Germline CDR1 is SGHTA and CDR2 is FQGNSA. After removal of 3 bases from V and 4 bases from J, the junction contained 7 bases not matched to a gene.